This T cell receptor beta chain was observed in a study of OX40 agonist ivuxolimab in advanced cancers. Study background: The mean age was about 57 years, ranging from 23 to 79, with 80% to 85% of participants male. Study observations and caveats: Expanded clones were, on average, more numerous in CD8+ T cells than in CD4+. Which antigen the expanded peripheral T cells recognized is unknown. At 0.1 to 3.0 mg/kg, CD4+ and CD8+ blood T cells expanded clonally by week 6.

Per germline, CDR1 GTSNPN and CDR2 SVGIG (reference sequence). This CDR3 contains 13 residues. V lost 6 bases, J lost 6 bases, and 12 bases lay in between. Libraries were prepared by immunoSEQ multiplex PCR; TCRdb keeps only in-frame clonotypes and omits some of them. The sample contains fewer than 25,000 clones, approximately 83% of which appear only once. Concerning this clone: Its antigen is unknown.

Specimen: CD4+ or CD8+ T cells sorted from blood, collected in a trial of the OX40 agonist ivuxolimab. The V gene is TRBV30, the J gene TRBJ1-6, with a weak D call TRBD1 (5 bases). The sequence derives from an adult with an advanced solid tumor such as melanoma, head and neck, liver or kidney cancer. CDR3 residues: CACGTGLNSPLHF. CDR3 DNA sequence: TGTGCCTGCGGGACTGGCCTTAATTCACCCCTCCACTTT.